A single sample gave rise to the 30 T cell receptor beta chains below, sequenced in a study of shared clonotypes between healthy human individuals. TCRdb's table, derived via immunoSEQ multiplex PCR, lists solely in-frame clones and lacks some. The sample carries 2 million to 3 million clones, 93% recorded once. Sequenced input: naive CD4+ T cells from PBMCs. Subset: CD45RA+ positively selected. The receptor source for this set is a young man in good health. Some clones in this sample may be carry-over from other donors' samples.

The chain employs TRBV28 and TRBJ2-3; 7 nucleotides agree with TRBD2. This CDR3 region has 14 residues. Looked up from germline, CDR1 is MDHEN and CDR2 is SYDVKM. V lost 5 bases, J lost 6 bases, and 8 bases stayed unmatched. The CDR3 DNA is TGTGCCAGCAGTCCCCTGGGGGGGTTGGATACGCAGTATTTT. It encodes CASSPLGGLDTQYF.

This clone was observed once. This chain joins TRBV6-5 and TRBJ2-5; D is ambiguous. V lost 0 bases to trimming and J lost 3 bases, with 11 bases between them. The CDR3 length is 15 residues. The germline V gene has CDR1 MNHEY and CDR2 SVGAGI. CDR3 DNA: TGTGCCAGCAGTTACTCGATCCGCCAGAAAGAGACCCAGTACTTC. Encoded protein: CASSYSIRQKETQYF.

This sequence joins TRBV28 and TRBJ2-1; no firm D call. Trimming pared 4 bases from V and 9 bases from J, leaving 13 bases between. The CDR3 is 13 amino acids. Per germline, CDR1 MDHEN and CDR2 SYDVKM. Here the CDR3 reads CASSSVVIIEQFF. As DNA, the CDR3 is TGTGCCAGCAGTTCCGTAGTCATAATTGAGCAGTTCTTC.

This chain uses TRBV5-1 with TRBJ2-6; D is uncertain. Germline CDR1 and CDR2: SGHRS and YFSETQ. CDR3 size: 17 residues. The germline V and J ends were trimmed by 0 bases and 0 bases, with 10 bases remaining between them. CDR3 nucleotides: TGCGCCAGCAGCTTGGCCTACAGATCCTCTGGGGCCAACGTCCTGACTTTC. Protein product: CASSLAYRSSGANVLTF. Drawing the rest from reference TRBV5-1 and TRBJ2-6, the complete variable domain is KAGVTQTPRYLIKTRGQQVTLSCSPISGHRSVSWYQQTPGQGLQFLFEYFSETQRNKGNFPGRFSGRQFSNSRSEMNVSTLELGDSALYLCASSLAYRSSGANVLTFGAGSRLTVL.

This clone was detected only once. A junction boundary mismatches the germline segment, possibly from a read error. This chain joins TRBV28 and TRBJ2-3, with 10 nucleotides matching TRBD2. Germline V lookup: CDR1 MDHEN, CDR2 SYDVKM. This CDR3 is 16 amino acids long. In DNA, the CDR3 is TGTGCCGGCAGTTTTCTAGCGGGAGTTAACACAGATACGCAGTATTTT. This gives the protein CAGSFLAGVNTDTQYF.

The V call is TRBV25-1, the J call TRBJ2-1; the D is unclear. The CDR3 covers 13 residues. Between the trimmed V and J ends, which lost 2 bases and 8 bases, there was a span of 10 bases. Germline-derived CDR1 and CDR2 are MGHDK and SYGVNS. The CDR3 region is CASSEGVGHEQFF. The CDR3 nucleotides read TGTGCCAGCAGTGAAGGGGTCGGCCATGAGCAGTTCTTC.

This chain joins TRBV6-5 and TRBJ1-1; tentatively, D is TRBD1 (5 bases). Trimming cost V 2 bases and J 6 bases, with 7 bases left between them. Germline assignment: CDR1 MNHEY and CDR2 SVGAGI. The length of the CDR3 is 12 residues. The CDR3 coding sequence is TGTGCCAGCAGTTACAGGGGCGCTGAAGCTTTCTTT. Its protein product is CASSYRGAEAFF.

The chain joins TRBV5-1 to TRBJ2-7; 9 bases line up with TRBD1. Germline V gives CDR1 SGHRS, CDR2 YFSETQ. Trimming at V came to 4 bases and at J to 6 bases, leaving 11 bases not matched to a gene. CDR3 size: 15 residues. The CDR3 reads CASSQAPGQGIEQYF. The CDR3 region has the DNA TGCGCCAGCAGCCAAGCGCCGGGACAGGGTATCGAGCAGTACTTC.

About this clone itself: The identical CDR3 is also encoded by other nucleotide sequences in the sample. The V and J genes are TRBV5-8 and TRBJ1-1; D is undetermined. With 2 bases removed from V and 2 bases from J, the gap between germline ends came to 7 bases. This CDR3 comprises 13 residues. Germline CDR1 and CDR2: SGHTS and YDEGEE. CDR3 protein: CASSLRRNTEAFF. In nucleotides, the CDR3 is TGTGCCAGCAGCTTAAGGCGAAACACTGAAGCTTTCTTT. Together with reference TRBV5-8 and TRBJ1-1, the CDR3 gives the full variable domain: EAGVTQSPTHLIKTRGQQATLRCSPISGHTSVYWYQQALGLGLQFLLWYDEGEERNRGNFPPRFSGRQFPNYSSELNVNALELEDSALYLCASSLRRNTEAFFGQGTRLTVV.

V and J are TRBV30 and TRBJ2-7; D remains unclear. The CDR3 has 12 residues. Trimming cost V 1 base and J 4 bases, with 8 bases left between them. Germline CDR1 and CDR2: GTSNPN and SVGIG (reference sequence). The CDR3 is CAWSGDGYEQYF. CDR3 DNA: TGTGCCTGGAGTGGCGACGGGTACGAGCAGTACTTC.

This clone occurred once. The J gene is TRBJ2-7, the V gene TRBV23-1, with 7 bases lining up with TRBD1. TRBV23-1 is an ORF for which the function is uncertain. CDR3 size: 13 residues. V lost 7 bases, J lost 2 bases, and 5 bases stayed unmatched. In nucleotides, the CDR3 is TGCGCCAGCATAGAGACAGGGCCCTACGAGCAGTACTTC. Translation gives CASIETGPYEQYF.

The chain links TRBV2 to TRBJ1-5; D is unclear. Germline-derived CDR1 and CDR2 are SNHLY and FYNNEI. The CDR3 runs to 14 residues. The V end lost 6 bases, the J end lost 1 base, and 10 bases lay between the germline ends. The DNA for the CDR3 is TGTGCCAGCAGCAGCCTTGTGAGCAATCAGCCCCAGCATTTT. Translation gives CASSSLVSNQPQHF.

CDR3 region: CASSLGDRGDQPQHF. The CDR3 nucleotides are TGCGCCAGCAGCTTGGGGGACAGGGGAGATCAGCCCCAGCATTTT. The chain links TRBV5-1 to TRBJ1-5; 10 nucleotides line up with TRBD1. The CDR3 runs 15 residues. The J segment lost 5 bases and the V segment lost 0 bases, leaving 2 bases of the junction unmatched. Germline V gene data show CDR1 as SGHRS and CDR2 as YFSETQ. The whole variable domain, filled in from reference TRBV5-1 and TRBJ1-5, reads KAGVTQTPRYLIKTRGQQVTLSCSPISGHRSVSWYQQTPGQGLQFLFEYFSETQRNKGNFPGRFSGRQFSNSRSEMNVSTLELGDSALYLCASSLGDRGDQPQHFGDGTRLSIL.

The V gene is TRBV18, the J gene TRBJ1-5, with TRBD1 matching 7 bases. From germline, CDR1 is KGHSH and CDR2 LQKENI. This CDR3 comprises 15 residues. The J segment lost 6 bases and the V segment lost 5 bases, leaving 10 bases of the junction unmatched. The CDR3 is CASSIDRALTQPQHF. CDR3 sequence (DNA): TGTGCCAGCTCAATTGACAGGGCCCTAACTCAGCCCCAGCATTTT.

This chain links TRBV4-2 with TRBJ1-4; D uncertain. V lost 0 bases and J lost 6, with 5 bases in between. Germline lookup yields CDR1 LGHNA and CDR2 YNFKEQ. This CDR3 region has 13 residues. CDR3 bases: TGTGCCAGCAGCCAAGAGGGGTATGAAAAACTGTTTTTT. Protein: CASSQEGYEKLFF.

This CDR3 reads CASSEARDALAFF. For the CDR3, the DNA is TGTGCCAGCAGTGAAGCGAGGGATGCTCTAGCTTTCTTT. The chain is built from TRBV2 and TRBJ1-1; D not certain. CDR1 and CDR2 from the germline V gene are SNHLY and FYNNEI. Deletions cut 0 bases from V and 10 bases from J, with 12 bases between. The CDR3 length is 13 residues.

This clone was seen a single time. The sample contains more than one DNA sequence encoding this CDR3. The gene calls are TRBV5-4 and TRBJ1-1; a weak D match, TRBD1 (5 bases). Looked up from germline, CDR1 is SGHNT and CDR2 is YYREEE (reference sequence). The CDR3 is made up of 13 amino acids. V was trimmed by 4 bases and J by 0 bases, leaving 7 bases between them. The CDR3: CASSLRVNTEAFF. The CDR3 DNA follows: TGTGCCAGCAGCCTCAGGGTGAACACTGAAGCTTTCTTT.

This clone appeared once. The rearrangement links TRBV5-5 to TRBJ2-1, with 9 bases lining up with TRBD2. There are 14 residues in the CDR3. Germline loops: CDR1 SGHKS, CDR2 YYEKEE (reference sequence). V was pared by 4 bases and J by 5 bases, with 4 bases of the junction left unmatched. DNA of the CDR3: TGTGCCAGCAGCCGGACTAGCGACCACAATGAGCAGTTCTTC. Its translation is CASSRTSDHNEQFF.

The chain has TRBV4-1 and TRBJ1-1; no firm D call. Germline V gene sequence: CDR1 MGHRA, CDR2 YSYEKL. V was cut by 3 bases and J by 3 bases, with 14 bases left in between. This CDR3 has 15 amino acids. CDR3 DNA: TGCGCCAGCAGCCAGGAAGAACAGTACGACACTGAAGCTTTCTTT. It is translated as CASSQEEQYDTEAFF.

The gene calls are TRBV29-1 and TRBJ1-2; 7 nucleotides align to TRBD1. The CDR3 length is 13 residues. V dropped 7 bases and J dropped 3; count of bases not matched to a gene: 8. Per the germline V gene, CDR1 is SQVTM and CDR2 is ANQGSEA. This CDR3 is CSASGTVDYGYTF. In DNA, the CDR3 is TGCAGCGCGTCCGGGACAGTAGACTATGGCTACACCTTC. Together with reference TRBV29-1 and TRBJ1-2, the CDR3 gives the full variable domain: SAVISQKPSRDICQRGTSLTIQCQVDSQVTMMFWYRQQPGQSLTLIATANQGSEATYESGFVIDKFPISRPNLTFSTLTVSNMSPEDSSIYLCSASGTVDYGYTFGSGTRLTVV.

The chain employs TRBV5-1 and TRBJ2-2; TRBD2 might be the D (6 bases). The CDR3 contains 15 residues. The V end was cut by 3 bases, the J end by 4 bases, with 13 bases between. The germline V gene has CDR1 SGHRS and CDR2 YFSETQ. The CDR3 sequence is CASSSRDSGTGELFF. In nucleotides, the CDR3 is TGCGCCAGCAGCTCCCGGGACTCCGGCACCGGGGAGCTGTTTTTT.

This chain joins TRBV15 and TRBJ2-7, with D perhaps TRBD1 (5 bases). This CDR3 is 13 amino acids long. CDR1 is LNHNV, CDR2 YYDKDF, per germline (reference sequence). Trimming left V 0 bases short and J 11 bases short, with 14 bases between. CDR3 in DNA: TGTGCCACCAGCAGAGATCAAGGGGATCAGGAGTACTTC. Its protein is CATSRDQGDQEYF.

The CDR3 DNA reads as TGTGCCAGCAGCTACGGGGGGCACACTGAAGCTTTCTTT. It is translated as CASSYGGHTEAFF. The chain has TRBV7-3 and TRBJ1-1, with a weak D call TRBD1 (6 bases). Germline CDR1 and CDR2: SGHTA and FQGTGA. This CDR3 is built from 13 residues. Trimming removed 4 bases at V and 3 bases at J, with 9 bases between.

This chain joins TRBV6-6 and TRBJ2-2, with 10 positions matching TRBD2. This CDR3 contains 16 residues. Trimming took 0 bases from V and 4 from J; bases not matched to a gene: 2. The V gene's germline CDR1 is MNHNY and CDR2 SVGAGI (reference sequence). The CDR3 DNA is TGTGCCAGCAGTTACTCGAGGACTAGCGGCACCGGGGAGCTGTTTTTT. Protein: CASSYSRTSGTGELFF.

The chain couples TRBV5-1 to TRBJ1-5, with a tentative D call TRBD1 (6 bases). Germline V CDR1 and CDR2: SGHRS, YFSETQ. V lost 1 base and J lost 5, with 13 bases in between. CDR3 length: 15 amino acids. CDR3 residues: CASSLQGRGDQPQHF. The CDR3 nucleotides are TGCGCCAGCAGCTTGCAGGGGAGAGGGGATCAGCCCCAGCATTTT.

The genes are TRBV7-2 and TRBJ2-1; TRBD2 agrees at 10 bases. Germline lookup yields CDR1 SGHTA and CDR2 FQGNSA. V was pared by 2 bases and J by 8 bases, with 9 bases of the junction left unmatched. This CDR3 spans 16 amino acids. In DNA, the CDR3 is TGTGCCAGCAGCTTATATTTGGCTAGCGGGAGAGATGAGCAGTTCTTC. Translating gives CASSLYLASGRDEQFF.

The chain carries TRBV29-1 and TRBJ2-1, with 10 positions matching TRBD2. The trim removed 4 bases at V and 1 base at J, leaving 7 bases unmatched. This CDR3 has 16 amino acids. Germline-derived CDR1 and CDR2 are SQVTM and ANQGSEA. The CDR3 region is CSVALRTSGSYNEQFF. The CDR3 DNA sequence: TGCAGCGTTGCGCTCCGGACTAGCGGTTCCTACAATGAGCAGTTCTTC.

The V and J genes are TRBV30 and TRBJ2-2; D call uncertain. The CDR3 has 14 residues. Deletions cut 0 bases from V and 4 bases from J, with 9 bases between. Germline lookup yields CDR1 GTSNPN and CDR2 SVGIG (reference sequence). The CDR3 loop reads CAWSVRIRTGELFF. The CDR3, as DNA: TGTGCCTGGAGTGTACGGATACGCACCGGGGAGCTGTTTTTT.

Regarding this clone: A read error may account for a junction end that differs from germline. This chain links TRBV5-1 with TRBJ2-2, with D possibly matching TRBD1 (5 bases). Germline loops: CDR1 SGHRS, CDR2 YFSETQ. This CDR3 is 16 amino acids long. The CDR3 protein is CASSLMPGANAGELFF. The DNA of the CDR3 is TGCGCCAGCAGCTTGATGCCTGGGGCGAACGCCGGGGAGCTGTTTTTT.

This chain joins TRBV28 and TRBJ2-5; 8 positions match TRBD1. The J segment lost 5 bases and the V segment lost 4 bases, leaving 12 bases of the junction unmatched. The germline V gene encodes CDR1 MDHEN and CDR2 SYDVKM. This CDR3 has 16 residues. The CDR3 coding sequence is TGTGCCAGCAGTTCACGCGGACAGGGAAAGGAGGAGACCCAGTACTTC. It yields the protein CASSSRGQGKEETQYF.